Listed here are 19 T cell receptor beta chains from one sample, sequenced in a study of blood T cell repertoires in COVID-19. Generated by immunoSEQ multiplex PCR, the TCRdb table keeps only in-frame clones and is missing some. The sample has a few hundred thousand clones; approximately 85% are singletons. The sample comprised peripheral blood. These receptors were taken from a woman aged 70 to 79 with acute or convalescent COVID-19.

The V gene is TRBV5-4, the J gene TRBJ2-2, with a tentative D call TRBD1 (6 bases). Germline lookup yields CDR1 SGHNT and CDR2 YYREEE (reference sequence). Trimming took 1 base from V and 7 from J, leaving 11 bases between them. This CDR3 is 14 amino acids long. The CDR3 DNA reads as TGTGCCAGCAGCTTGATTTCAGGGGTCGGGGAGCTGTTTTTT. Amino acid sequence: CASSLISGVGELFF.

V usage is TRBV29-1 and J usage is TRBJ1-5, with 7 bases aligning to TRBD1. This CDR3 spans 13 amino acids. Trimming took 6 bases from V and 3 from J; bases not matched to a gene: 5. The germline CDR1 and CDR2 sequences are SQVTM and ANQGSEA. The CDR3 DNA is TGCAGCGTGTCGGGACAGCACAATCAGCCCCAGCATTTT. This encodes CSVSGQHNQPQHF.

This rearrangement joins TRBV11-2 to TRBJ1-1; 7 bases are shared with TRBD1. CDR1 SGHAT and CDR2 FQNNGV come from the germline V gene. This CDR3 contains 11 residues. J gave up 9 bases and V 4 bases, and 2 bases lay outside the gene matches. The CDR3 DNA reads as TGTGCCAGCAGCTGGGACAGACAAGCTTTCTTT. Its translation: CASSWDRQAFF.

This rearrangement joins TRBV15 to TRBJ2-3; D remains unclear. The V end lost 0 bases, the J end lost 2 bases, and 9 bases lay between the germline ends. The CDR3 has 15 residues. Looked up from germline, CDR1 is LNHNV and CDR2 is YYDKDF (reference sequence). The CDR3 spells CATSRDRVYTDTQYF. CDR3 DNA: TGTGCCACCAGCAGAGATCGGGTATACACAGATACGCAGTATTTT.

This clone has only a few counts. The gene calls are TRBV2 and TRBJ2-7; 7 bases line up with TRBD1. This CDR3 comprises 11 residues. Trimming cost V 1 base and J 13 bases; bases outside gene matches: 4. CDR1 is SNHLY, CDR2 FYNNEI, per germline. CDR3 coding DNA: TGTGCCAGCAGTGAAGAGGGACAGAGTTACTTC. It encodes CASSEEGQSYF.

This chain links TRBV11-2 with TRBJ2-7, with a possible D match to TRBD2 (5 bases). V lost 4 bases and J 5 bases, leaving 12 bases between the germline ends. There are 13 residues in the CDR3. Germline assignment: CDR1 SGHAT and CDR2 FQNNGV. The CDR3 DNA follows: TGTGCCAGCAGCTCCCTAGCCGAGAACGAGCAGTACTTC. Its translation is CASSSLAENEQYF. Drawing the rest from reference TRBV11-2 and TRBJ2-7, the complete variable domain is EAGVAQSPRYKIIEKRQSVAFWCNPISGHATLYWYQQILGQGPKLLIQFQNNGVVDDSQLPKDRFSAERLKGVDSTLKIQPAKLEDSAVYLCASSSLAENEQYFGPGTRLTVT.

In DNA form, the CDR3 reads TGTGCCAGCAGCCCGACCGACAAGGGGGGCTACACCTTC. It yields the protein CASSPTDKGGYTF. This rearrangement joins TRBV5-5 to TRBJ1-2; TRBD1 might be the D (5 bases). The germline V and J ends were trimmed by 4 bases and 8 bases, with 15 bases remaining between them. The CDR3 contains 13 residues. Germline assignment: CDR1 SGHKS and CDR2 YYEKEE (reference sequence).

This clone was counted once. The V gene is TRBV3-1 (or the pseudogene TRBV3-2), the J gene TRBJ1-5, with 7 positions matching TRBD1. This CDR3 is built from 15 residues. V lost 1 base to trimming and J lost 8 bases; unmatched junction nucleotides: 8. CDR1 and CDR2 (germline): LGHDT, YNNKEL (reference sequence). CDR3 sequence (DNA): TGTGCCAGCAGCCAAGGACAGGGCCGAGGGAAGCCCCAGCATTTT. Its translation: CASSQGQGRGKPQHF.

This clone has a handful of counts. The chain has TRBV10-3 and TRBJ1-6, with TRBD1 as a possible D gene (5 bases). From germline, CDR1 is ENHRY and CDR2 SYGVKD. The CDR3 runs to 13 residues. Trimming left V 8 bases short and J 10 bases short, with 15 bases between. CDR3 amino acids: CAIGAGRNSPLHF. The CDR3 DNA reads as TGTGCCATCGGCGCAGGGCGGAACTCACCCCTCCACTTT.

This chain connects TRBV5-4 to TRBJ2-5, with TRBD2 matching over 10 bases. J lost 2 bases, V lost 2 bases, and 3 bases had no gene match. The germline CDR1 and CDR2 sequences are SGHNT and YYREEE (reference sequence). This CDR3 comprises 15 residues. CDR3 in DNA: TGTGCCAGCAGCTTCCTAGCGGGGGCTCAAGAGACCCAGTACTTC. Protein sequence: CASSFLAGAQETQYF.

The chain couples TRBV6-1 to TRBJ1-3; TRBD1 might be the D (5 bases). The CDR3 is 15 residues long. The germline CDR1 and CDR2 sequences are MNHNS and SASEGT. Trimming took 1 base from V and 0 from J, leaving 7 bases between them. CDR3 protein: CASSEDRISGNTIYF. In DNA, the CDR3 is TGTGCCAGCAGTGAAGACAGGATCTCTGGAAACACCATATATTTT.

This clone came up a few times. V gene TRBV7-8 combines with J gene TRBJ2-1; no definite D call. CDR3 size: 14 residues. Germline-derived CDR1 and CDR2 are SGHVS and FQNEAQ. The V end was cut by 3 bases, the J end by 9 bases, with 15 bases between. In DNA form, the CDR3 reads TGTGCCAGCAGCTTCAGAATTCTAGGTGGTGAGCAGTTCTTC. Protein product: CASSFRILGGEQFF.

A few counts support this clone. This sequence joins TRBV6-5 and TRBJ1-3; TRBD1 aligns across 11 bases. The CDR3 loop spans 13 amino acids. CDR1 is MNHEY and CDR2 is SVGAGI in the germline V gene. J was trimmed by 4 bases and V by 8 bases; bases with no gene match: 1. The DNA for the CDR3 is TGTGCCAGCGGGACAGGGGGGGGAAACACCATATATTTT. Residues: CASGTGGGNTIYF.

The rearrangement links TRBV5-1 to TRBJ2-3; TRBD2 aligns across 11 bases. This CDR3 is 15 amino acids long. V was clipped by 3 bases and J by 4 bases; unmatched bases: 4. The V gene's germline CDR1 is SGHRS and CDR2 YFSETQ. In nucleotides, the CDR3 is TGCGCCAGCAGCTACTTAGCGGGGGGGCCAGATACGCAGTATTTT. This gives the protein CASSYLAGGPDTQYF.

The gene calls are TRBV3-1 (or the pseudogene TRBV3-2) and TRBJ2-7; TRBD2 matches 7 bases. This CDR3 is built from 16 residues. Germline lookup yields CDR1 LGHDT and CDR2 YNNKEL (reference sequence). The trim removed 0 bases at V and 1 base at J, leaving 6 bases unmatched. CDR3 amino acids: CASSQDRPSGSYEQYF. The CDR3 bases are TGTGCCAGCAGCCAAGACAGGCCTAGCGGTTCCTACGAGCAGTACTTC.

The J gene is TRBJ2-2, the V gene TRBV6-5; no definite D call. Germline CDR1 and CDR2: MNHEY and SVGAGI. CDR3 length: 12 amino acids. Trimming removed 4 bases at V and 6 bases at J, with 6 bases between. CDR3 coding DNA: TGTGCCAGCAGTTCTCTTTCCGGGGAGCTGTTTTTT. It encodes CASSSLSGELFF.

This CDR3 reads CASSPPERQTTGELFF. Written as DNA, the CDR3 is TGTGCCAGCTCACCACCCGAACGACAGACCACCGGGGAGCTGTTTTTT. V is TRBV18 and J is TRBJ2-2; weak D call: TRBD1 (5 bases). The germline gives CDR1 KGHSH, CDR2 LQKENI. Trimming took off 0 bases at V and 4 bases at J, with 12 bases between the two ends. There are 16 residues in the CDR3. Filled out from reference TRBV18 and TRBJ2-2, the complete variable domain reads NAGVMQNPRHLVRRRGQEARLRCSPMKGHSHVYWYRQLPEEGLKFMVYLQKENIIDESGMPKERFSAEFPKEGPSILRIQQVVRGDSAAYFCASSPPERQTTGELFFGEGSRLTVL.

CDR3: CSASAGGTDTQYF. CDR3 bases: TGCAGTGCTAGTGCGGGGGGCACAGATACGCAGTATTTT. This chain uses TRBV20-1 with TRBJ2-3; 7 bases fit TRBD2. V shed 3 bases, J shed 1 base, and the junction held 1 base outside the gene matches. The CDR3 length is 13 residues. Germline V gene sequence: CDR1 DFQATT, CDR2 SNEGSKA (reference sequence).

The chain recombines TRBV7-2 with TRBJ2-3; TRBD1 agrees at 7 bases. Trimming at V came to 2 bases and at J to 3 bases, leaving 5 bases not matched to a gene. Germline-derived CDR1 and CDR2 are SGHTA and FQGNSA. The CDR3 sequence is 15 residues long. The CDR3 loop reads CASSLIGGETDTQYF. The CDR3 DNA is TGTGCCAGCAGCTTAATAGGGGGCGAAACAGATACGCAGTATTTT.